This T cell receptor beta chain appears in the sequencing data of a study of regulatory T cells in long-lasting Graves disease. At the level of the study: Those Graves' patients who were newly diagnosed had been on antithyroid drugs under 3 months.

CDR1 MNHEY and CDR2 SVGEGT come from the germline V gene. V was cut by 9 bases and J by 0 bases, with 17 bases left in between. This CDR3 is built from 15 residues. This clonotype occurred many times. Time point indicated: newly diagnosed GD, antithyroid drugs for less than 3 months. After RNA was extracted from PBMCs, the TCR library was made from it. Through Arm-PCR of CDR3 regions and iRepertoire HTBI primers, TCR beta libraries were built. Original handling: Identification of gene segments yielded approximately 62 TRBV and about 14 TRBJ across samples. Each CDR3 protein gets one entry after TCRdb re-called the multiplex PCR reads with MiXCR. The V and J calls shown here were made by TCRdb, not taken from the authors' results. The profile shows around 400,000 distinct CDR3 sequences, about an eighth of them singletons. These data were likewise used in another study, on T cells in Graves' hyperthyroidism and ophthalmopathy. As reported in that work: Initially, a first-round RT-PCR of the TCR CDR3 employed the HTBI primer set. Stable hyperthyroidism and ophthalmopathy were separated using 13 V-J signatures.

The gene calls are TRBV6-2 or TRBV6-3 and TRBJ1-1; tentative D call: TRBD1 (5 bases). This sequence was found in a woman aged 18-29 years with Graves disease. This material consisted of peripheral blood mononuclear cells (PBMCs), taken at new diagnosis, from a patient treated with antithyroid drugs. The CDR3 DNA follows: TGTGCCAGTAAGAAGCCGGGGCCACTGAACACTGAAGCTTTCTTT. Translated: CASKKPGPLNTEAFF.